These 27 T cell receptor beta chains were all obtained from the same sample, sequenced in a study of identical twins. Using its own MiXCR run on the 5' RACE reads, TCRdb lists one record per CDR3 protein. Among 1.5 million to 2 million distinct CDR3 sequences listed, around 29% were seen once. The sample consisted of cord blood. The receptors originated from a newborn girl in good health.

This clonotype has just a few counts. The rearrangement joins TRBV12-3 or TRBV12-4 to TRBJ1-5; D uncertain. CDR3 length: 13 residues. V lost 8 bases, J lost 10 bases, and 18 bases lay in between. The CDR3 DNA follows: TGTGCCAGCGGACCTGGACCGTTGGGTCCCCAGCATTTT. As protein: CASGPGPLGPQHF.

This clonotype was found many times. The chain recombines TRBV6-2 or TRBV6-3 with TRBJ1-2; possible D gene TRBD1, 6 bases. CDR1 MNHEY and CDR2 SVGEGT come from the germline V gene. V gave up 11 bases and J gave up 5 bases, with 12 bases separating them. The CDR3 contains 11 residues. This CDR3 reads CAAGQPYGYTF. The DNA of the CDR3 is TGTGCCGCCGGACAGCCTTATGGCTACACCTTC.

The CDR3 nucleotides are TGTGCCAGCAGACCAACGACGACAGGGGGCAAGAAGAACACTGAAGCTTTCTTT. Amino acid sequence: CASRPTTTGGKKNTEAFF. This chain uses TRBV7-9 with TRBJ1-1; 10 bases are shared with TRBD1. Germline-derived CDR1 and CDR2 are SEHNR and FQNEAQ (reference sequence). V gave up 6 bases and J gave up 1 base; unmatched junction bases: 14. This CDR3 is built from 18 residues.

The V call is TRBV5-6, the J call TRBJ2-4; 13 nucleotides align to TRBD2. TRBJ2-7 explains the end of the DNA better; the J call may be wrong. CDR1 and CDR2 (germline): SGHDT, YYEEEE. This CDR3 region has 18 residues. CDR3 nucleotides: TGTGCCAGCAGCTCTGACCATGGGACTAGCGGGACCACCTACGAGCAGTACTTC. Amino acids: CASSSDHGTSGTTYEQYF.

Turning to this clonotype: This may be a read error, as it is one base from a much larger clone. CDR3 sequence: CSVTPGQGSRGTDTQYF. The DNA for the CDR3 is TGCAGCGTGACCCCGGGACAGGGGTCGAGGGGCACAGATACGCAGTATTTT. The chain employs TRBV29-1 and TRBJ2-3, with 10 bases identical to TRBD1. J gave up 1 base and V 6 bases, and 13 bases lay outside the gene matches. Germline V gene sequence: CDR1 SQVTM, CDR2 ANQGSEA. The CDR3 extends over 17 amino acids.

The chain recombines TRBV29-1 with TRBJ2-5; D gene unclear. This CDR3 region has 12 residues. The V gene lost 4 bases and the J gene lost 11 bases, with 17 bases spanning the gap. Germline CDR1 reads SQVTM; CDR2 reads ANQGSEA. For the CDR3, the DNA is TGCAGCGTTGCCGGCCAGGTCAATGAGCAGTACTTC. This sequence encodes CSVAGQVNEQYF.

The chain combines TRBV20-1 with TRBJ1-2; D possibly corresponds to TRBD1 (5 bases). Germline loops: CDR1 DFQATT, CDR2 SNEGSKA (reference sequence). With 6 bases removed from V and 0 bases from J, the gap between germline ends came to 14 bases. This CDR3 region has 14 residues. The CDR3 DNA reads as TGCAGTGCGCCGAACAGGAGGACTAACTATGGCTACACCTTC. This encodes CSAPNRRTNYGYTF.

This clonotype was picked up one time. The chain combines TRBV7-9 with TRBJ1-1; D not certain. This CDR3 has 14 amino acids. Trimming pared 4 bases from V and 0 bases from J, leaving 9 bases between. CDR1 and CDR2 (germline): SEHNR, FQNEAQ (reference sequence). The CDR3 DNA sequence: TGTGCCAGCAGCTCGTCGGGCCTGAACACTGAAGCTTTCTTT. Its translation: CASSSSGLNTEAFF.

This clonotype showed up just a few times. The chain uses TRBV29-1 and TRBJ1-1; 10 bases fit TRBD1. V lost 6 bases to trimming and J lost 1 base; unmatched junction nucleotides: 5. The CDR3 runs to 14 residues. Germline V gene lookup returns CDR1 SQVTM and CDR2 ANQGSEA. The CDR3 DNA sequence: TGCAGCGTAAGACAGGGGGCGAGGAACACTGAAGCTTTCTTT. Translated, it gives CSVRQGARNTEAFF.

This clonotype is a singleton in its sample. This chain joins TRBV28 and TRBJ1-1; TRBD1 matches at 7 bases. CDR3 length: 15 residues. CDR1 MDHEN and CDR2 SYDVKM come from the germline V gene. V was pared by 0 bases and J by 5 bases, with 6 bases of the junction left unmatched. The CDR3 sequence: CASSLWDRRGTEAFF. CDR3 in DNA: TGTGCCAGCAGTTTATGGGACAGGAGGGGGACTGAAGCTTTCTTT.

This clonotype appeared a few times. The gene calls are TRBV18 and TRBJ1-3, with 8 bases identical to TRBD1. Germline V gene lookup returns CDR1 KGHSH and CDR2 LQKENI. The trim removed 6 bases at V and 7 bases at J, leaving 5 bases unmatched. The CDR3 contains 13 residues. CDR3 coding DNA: TGTGCCAGCTCGCCGCAGGGGGCGAACACCATATATTTT. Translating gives CASSPQGANTIYF.

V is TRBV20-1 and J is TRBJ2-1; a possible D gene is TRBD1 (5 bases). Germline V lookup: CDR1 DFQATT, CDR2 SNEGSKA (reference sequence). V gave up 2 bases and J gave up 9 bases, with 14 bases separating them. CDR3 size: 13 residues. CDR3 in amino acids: CSARSSWGPEQFF. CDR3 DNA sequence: TGCAGTGCTAGATCTTCGTGGGGCCCTGAGCAGTTCTTC.

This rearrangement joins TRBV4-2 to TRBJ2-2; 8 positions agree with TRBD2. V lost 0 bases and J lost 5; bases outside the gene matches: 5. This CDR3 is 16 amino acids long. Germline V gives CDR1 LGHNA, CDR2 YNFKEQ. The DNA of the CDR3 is TGTGCCAGCAGCCAAGATCAAAGCGGGAGTACCGGGGAGCTGTTTTTT. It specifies CASSQDQSGSTGELFF.

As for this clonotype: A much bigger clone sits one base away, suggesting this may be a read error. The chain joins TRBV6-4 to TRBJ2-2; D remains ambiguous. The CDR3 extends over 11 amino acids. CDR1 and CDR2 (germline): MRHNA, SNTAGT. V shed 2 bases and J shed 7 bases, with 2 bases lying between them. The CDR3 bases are TGTGCCAGCAGTGACGGCGGGGAGCTGTTTTTT. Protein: CASSDGGELFF.

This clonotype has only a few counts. CDR3: CASSAIAGDTDTQYF. The CDR3 bases are TGCGCCAGCAGCGCCATAGCGGGGGACACAGATACGCAGTATTTT. J is TRBJ2-3 and V is TRBV5-1, with TRBD2 matching over 9 bases. The CDR3 consists of 15 residues. V dropped 4 bases and J dropped 2; count of bases not matched to a gene: 5. CDR1 is SGHRS, CDR2 YFSETQ, per germline.

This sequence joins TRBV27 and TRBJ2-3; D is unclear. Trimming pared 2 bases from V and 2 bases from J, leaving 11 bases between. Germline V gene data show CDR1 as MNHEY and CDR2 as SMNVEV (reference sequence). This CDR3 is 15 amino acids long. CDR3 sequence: CASSLRWDITDTQYF. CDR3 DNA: TGTGCCAGCAGTTTAAGATGGGATATCACAGATACGCAGTATTTT.

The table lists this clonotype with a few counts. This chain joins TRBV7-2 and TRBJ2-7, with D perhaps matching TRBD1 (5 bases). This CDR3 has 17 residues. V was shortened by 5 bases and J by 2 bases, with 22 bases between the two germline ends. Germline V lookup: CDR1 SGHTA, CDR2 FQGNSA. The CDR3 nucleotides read TGTGCCAGCAGCGCCCAGGGCGTGTCGAAGGGGCCCTACGAGCAGTACTTC. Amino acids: CASSAQGVSKGPYEQYF.

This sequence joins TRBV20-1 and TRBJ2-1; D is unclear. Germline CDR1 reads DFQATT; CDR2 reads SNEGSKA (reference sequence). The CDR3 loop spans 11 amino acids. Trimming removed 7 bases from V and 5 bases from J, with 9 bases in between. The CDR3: CSGKADNEQFF. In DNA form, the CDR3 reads TGCAGTGGTAAGGCAGACAATGAGCAGTTCTTC.

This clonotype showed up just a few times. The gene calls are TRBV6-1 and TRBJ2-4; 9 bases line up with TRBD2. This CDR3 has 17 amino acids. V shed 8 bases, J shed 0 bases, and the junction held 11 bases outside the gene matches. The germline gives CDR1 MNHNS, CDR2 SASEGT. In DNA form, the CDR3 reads TGTGCCAGCCAGGGGCTAGCGGGGTTGGAAGCCAAAAACATTCAGTACTTC. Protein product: CASQGLAGLEAKNIQYF.

The DNA for the CDR3 is TGCAGTGCTAGTAATTCGGCAGGGGGCAACTACGAGCAGTACTTC. Protein: CSASNSAGGNYEQYF. The chain recombines TRBV20-1 with TRBJ2-7, with 8 bases that match TRBD1. Germline CDR1 reads DFQATT; CDR2 reads SNEGSKA (reference sequence). Losses at the gene ends were 3 bases for V and 3 bases for J; bases not matched to a gene: 10. CDR3 length: 15 residues.

CDR3 nucleotide sequence: TGTGCCAGCAGCTTCACAGGGCCACTACAGGATGAGCAGTTCTTC. Protein: CASSFTGPLQDEQFF. The chain joins TRBV28 to TRBJ2-1; weak D call: TRBD1 (6 bases). This CDR3 region has 15 residues. Germline CDR1 reads MDHEN; CDR2 reads SYDVKM. Trimming removed 6 bases from V and 8 bases from J, with 20 bases in between.

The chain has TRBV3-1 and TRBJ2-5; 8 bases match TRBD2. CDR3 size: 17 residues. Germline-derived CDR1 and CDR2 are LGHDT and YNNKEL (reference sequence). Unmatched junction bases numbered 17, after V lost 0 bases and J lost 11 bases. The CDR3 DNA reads TGTGCCAGCAGCCAAGAACTGTTTTGGCTAGCGGGCAATGAGCAGTACTTC. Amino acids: CASSQELFWLAGNEQYF.

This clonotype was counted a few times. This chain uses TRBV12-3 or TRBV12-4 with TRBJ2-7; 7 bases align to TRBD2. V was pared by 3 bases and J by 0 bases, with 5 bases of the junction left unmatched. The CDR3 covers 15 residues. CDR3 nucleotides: TGTGCCAGCAGTTTCCGCGGGGGTCACTCCTACGAGCAGTACTTC. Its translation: CASSFRGGHSYEQYF.

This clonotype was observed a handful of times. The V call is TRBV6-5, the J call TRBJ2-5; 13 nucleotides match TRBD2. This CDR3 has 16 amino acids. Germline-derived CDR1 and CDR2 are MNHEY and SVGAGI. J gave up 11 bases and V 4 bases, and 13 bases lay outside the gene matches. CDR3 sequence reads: CASSSLTSGRGNEQYF. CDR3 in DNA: TGTGCCAGCAGTTCCCTCACTAGCGGGAGGGGGAATGAGCAGTACTTC.

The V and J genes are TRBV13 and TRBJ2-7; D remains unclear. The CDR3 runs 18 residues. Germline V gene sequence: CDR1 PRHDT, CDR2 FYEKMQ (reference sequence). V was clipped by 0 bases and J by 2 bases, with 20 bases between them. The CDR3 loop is CASSLGRLQKPLPYEQYF. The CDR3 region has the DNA TGTGCCAGCAGCTTAGGGAGGCTGCAGAAGCCCCTCCCCTACGAGCAGTACTTC.

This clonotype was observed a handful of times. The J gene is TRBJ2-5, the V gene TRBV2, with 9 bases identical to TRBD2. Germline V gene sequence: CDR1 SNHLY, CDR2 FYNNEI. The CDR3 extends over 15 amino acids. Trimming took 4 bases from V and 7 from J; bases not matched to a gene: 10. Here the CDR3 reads CASSGYTSGSGTQYF. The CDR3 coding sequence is TGTGCCAGCAGTGGTTACACTAGCGGGTCCGGGACCCAGTACTTC.

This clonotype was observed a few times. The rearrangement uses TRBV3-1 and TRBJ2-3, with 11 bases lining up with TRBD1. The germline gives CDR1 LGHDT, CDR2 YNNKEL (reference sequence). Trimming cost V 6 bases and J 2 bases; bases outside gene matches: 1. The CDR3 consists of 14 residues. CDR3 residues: CASRDRGLTDTQYF. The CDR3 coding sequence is TGTGCCAGCAGGGACAGGGGGCTCACAGATACGCAGTATTTT.